The 17 T cell receptor beta chains listed next were all sequenced from one sample in a study of T cells after yellow fever vaccination. MiXCR was run by TCRdb on the 5' RACE reads, yielding one entry per CDR3 protein. The table has 450,000 to 550,000 distinct CDR3 sequences, roughly a fifth seen once. The material was PBMCs, obtained roughly 20 days after the first yellow fever vaccination. The source is a man younger than 30 who received the YFV17D yellow fever vaccine.

The chain is built from TRBV4-1 and TRBJ2-1, with D perhaps matching TRBD2 (6 bases). Trimming cost V 1 base and J 6 bases, with 13 bases left between them. CDR1 is MGHRA, CDR2 YSYEKL, per germline. The CDR3 has 15 residues. CDR3 in DNA: TGCGCCAGCAGCCAAGTTGGGGCCGGGGGCAATGAGCAGTTCTTC. Translation gives CASSQVGAGGNEQFF.

This chain connects TRBV27 to TRBJ2-5; TRBD2 is a possible D gene (7 bases). CDR1 is MNHEY, CDR2 SMNVEV, per germline (reference sequence). The CDR3 totals 15 residues. The ends were cut back, 8 bases at V and 5 bases at J, with 21 bases in the middle. CDR3 in DNA: TGTGCCAGCTCTTGGGGAGGGGGTGCCCGGGAGACCCAGTACTTC. Its protein product is CASSWGGGARETQYF.

The chain employs TRBV2 and TRBJ2-5; D unresolved. With 2 bases removed from V and 1 base from J, the gap between germline ends came to 8 bases. The CDR3 length is 14 residues. Germline assignment: CDR1 SNHLY and CDR2 FYNNEI. CDR3 bases: TGTGCCAGCAGTGAAACCGTTCCCCAAGAGACCCAGTACTTC. It is translated as CASSETVPQETQYF.

In its sample, this clonotype was seen a few times. The chain links TRBV5-1 to TRBJ2-1; D may be TRBD1 (6 bases). This CDR3 comprises 15 residues. V was shortened by 0 bases and J by 2 bases, with 9 bases between the two germline ends. CDR1 and CDR2 from the germline V gene are SGHRS and YFSETQ. As DNA, the CDR3 is TGCGCCAGCAGCTTGGAAGAGGGGGCCTACAATGAGCAGTTCTTC. This sequence encodes CASSLEEGAYNEQFF.

This clonotype was seen many times. The chain is built from TRBV7-2 and TRBJ2-1; D remains ambiguous. CDR1 is SGHTA and CDR2 is FQGNSA in the germline V gene. V lost 3 bases and J lost 0, with 6 bases in between. This CDR3 is 14 amino acids long. CDR3 in amino acids: CASSFDSSYNEQFF. CDR3 nucleotides: TGTGCCAGCAGCTTCGACTCCTCCTACAATGAGCAGTTCTTC.

The V call is TRBV11-2, the J call TRBJ2-2; 7 nucleotides agree with TRBD1. The V segment lost 3 bases and the J segment 3 bases; nucleotides outside the gene matches: 7. The CDR3 sequence is 16 residues long. Germline loops: CDR1 SGHAT, CDR2 FQNNGV. The CDR3 here is CASSFLGGVDTGELFF. The CDR3 nucleotides read TGTGCCAGCAGCTTTTTAGGGGGCGTAGACACCGGGGAGCTGTTTTTT.

The chain couples TRBV7-6 to TRBJ1-4; D ambiguous. Germline V lookup: CDR1 SGHVS, CDR2 FNYEAQ. The V gene lost 2 bases and the J gene lost 10 bases, with 14 bases spanning the gap. This CDR3 region has 14 residues. CDR3 nucleotides: TGTGCCAGCAGCTTATTGACGGGGAACGGAAAACTGTTTTTT. Protein: CASSLLTGNGKLFF.

The chain carries TRBV19 and TRBJ2-2; no clear D gene. CDR1 is LNHDA and CDR2 is SQIVND in the germline V gene (reference sequence). With 4 bases removed from V and 3 bases from J, the gap between germline ends came to 6 bases. This CDR3 region has 13 residues. The CDR3 loop is CASSNKYTGELFF. In DNA form, the CDR3 reads TGTGCCAGTAGTAACAAATACACCGGGGAGCTGTTTTTT.

This clonotype has at least ten counts. The chain links TRBV5-1 to TRBJ2-3; TRBD1 matches 7 bases. The length of the CDR3 is 14 residues. The V and J ends lost 3 bases and 2 bases, in that order; junction bases with no gene match: 3. Germline CDR1 is SGHRS and CDR2 is YFSETQ. The CDR3 DNA sequence: TGCGCCAGCAGCTCGGGACAGCTCACAGATACGCAGTATTTT. It codes for CASSSGQLTDTQYF.

There are a few counts of this clonotype. This chain uses TRBV4-3 with TRBJ2-2; 10 nucleotides agree with TRBD1. Germline V CDR1 and CDR2: LGHNA, YSLEER. V was clipped by 3 bases and J by 5 bases; unmatched bases: 12. There are 18 residues in the CDR3. The DNA of the CDR3 is TGCGCCAGCAGCCAGTTACCGGGACAGGGGAGTAGGACCGGGGAGCTGTTTTTT. Protein sequence: CASSQLPGQGSRTGELFF.

The chain joins TRBV11-2 to TRBJ2-6; tentatively, D is TRBD1 (6 bases). Trimming removed 4 bases at V and 0 bases at J, with 16 bases between. Germline V lookup: CDR1 SGHAT, CDR2 FQNNGV. This CDR3 is 18 amino acids long. The DNA for the CDR3 is TGTGCCAGCAGCTCTCGCGGACGGACAGCCTCTGGGGCCAACGTCCTGACTTTC. This codes for CASSSRGRTASGANVLTF.

This clonotype was seen only a few times. The chain couples TRBV3-1 to TRBJ2-5; D ambiguous. This CDR3 comprises 14 residues. The germline gives CDR1 LGHDT, CDR2 YNNKEL (reference sequence). Deletions cut 3 bases from V and 0 bases from J, with 8 bases between. The DNA for the CDR3 is TGTGCCAGCAGCCATAGGGTCGACCAAGAGACCCAGTACTTC. Its translation is CASSHRVDQETQYF.

V usage is TRBV18 and J usage is TRBJ2-2, with 12 bases lining up with TRBD2. In germline, CDR1 is KGHSH, CDR2 LQKENI. Trimming at V came to 2 bases and at J to 0 bases, leaving 7 bases not matched to a gene. CDR3 size: 19 residues. CDR3 coding DNA: TGTGCCAGCTCACCAAACCTACTAGCGGGGGGCCCGAACACCGGGGAGCTGTTTTTT. Encoded protein: CASSPNLLAGGPNTGELFF.

J is TRBJ2-1 and V is TRBV28, with TRBD2 matching 11 bases. Germline CDR1 and CDR2: MDHEN and SYDVKM. CDR3 length equals 15 residues. The V segment lost 6 bases and the J segment 11 bases; nucleotides outside the gene matches: 12. CDR3 sequence reads: CASSRPRGLADQQFF. CDR3 sequence (DNA): TGTGCCAGCAGCCGACCACGGGGACTAGCGGACCAGCAGTTCTTC.

This chain connects TRBV4-3 to TRBJ1-2; the D is unclear. The V and J ends lost 1 base and 5 bases respectively, with 11 bases between them. Looked up from germline, CDR1 is LGHNA and CDR2 is YSLEER. The CDR3 sequence is 14 residues long. This CDR3 reads CASSQVGRGYGYTF. For the CDR3, the DNA is TGCGCCAGCAGCCAAGTAGGCCGAGGGTATGGCTACACCTTC.

The rearrangement links TRBV20-1 to TRBJ2-7, with 10 bases matching TRBD2. The V gene's germline CDR1 is DFQATT and CDR2 SNEGSKA (reference sequence). This CDR3 spans 13 amino acids. Unmatched junction bases numbered 4, after V lost 7 bases and J lost 1 base. The CDR3 coding sequence is TGCAGTGTAGCGGGGGGAAGGTCCTACGAGCAGTACGTC. Translation gives CSVAGGRSYEQYV.

A few counts support this clonotype. The V and J genes are TRBV6-1 and TRBJ1-5; D is undetermined. Germline CDR1 MNHNS, CDR2 SASEGT. V was trimmed by 7 bases and J by 1 base, leaving 8 bases between them. The CDR3 consists of 13 residues. The CDR3 sequence: CASKTRSNQPQHF. The DNA for the CDR3 is TGTGCCAGCAAGACACGGAGCAATCAGCCCCAGCATTTT.